What follows describes a single T cell receptor (beta chain). The repertoire was sequenced with immunoSEQ multiplex PCR; TCRdb's copy has only in-frame clones and lacks some. The table lists 150,000 or so clones, around 94% of them singletons. With 7 bases removed from V and 5 bases from J, the gap between germline ends came to 8 bases. Germline CDR1 reads MNHNY; CDR2 reads SVGAGI (reference sequence). This CDR3 region has 11 residues. The data were obtained in a study of control samples from healthy donors and cancer patients. The receptor was isolated from a man between 60 and 75 years old with colorectal cancer. The chain links TRBV6-6 to TRBJ2-5; D uncertain. Material: PBMCs. The CDR3 region is CASKVGETQYF. Written as DNA, the CDR3 is TGTGCCAGCAAGGTGGGGGAGACCCAGTACTTC.